Below are 8 T cell receptor beta chains sequenced from a single sample in a study of T cell responses to AZD1222 COVID-19 vaccine. TCRdb's copy holds only in-frame clones and misses some; the assay was immunoSEQ multiplex PCR. In the table there are 95,000 to 110,000 clones, 88% of which are singletons. This specimen was peripheral blood, taken on day 0 of AZD1222 vaccination. The receptor source for this set is an adult in good health.

The chain recombines TRBV9 with TRBJ2-2; D ambiguous. V lost 0 bases and J 7 bases, leaving 7 bases between the germline ends. The CDR3 loop spans 13 amino acids. From germline, CDR1 is SGDLS and CDR2 YYNGEE. This CDR3 is CASSVGSFGELFF. The CDR3 coding sequence is TGTGCCAGCAGCGTAGGGTCATTCGGGGAGCTGTTTTTT.

The chain has TRBV5-1 and TRBJ2-3; D is tentatively TRBD1 or TRBD2 (5 bases each). This CDR3 contains 15 residues. The germline CDR1 and CDR2 sequences are SGHRS and YFSETQ. V shed 0 bases and J shed 2 bases, with 10 bases lying between them. CDR3 protein: CASSLGDRPTDTQYF. DNA for the CDR3: TGCGCCAGCAGCTTGGGGGACCGACCCACAGATACGCAGTATTTT.

The J gene is TRBJ1-2, the V gene TRBV30, with unresolved D. Germline loops: CDR1 GTSNPN, CDR2 SVGIG (reference sequence). The CDR3 spans 13 residues. V was clipped by 3 bases and J by 2 bases, with 10 bases between them. CDR3 sequence: CAWSPDGNYGYTF. CDR3 DNA sequence: TGTGCCTGGAGCCCGGACGGGAACTATGGCTACACCTTC.

The V gene is TRBV6-5, the J gene TRBJ1-4; D is unresolved. This CDR3 has 13 residues. Germline lookup yields CDR1 MNHEY and CDR2 SVGAGI. V lost 6 bases, J lost 3 bases, and 8 bases lay in between. CDR3 sequence (DNA): TGTGCCAGCAGGGGCAGGCCTAATGAAAAACTGTTTTTT. Translation: CASRGRPNEKLFF.

CDR3 bases: TGTGCCAGCAGTGAAGGGTGGGGGAACTATGGCTACACCTTC. Its protein is CASSEGWGNYGYTF. This chain links TRBV2 with TRBJ1-2, with D perhaps TRBD1 (5 bases). Germline CDR1 reads SNHLY; CDR2 reads FYNNEI. The CDR3 runs to 14 residues. V dropped 1 base and J dropped 2 bases, with 8 bases sitting between them.

The chain combines TRBV20-1 with TRBJ2-7; D unclear. The germline V gene has CDR1 DFQATT and CDR2 SNEGSKA (reference sequence). The CDR3 loop spans 11 amino acids. V gave up 5 bases and J gave up 4 bases, with 9 bases separating them. In nucleotides, the CDR3 is TGCAGTGCTCTAGACCGTTACGAGCAGTACTTC. Translating gives CSALDRYEQYF.

A single count supports this clone. V is TRBV6-2 or TRBV6-3 and J is TRBJ2-6; D gene ambiguous. The CDR3 loop spans 12 amino acids. CDR1 is MNHEY and CDR2 is SVGEGT in the germline V gene. Trimming pared 5 bases from V and 4 bases from J, leaving 3 bases between. The CDR3 DNA reads TGTGCCAGCAGTCGAGGGGCCAACGTCCTGACTTTC. As protein: CASSRGANVLTF.

The chain is built from TRBV5-4 and TRBJ2-2; tentatively, D is TRBD2 (6 bases). This CDR3 comprises 16 residues. The V gene lost 9 bases and the J gene lost 3 bases, with 21 bases spanning the gap. The germline CDR1 and CDR2 sequences are SGHNT and YYREEE (reference sequence). CDR3 protein: CATSPPGGEYTGELFF. The CDR3, as DNA: TGTGCCACCTCACCGCCTGGCGGGGAATACACCGGGGAGCTGTTTTTT.